Below, 23 T cell receptor beta chains from the same sample are listed, as sequenced in a study of cytomegalovirus exposure and HLA in healthy donors. PCR amplification relied on 60 Vbeta primers (plus 13 Jbeta primers). Repertoires were generated with immunoSEQ multiplex PCR, while TCRdb's copy carries only in-frame clones and drops some. Of 90,000 to 100,000 clones listed, around 77% are singletons. Sequencing was carried out using PBMCs. These receptors came from a woman aged 55 to 70 in good health and CMV-seropositive.

The sample holds a few counts of this clone. DNA of the CDR3: TGTGCCTGCCAAGGGACTCGAACCTACGAGCAGTACTTC. Translating it yields CACQGTRTYEQYF. The J gene is TRBJ2-7, the V gene TRBV6-6; possibly TRBD2 for D (6 bases). Between the trimmed V and J ends, which lost 11 bases and 2 bases, there was a span of 16 bases. This CDR3 is 13 amino acids long. Germline V gene lookup returns CDR1 MNHNY and CDR2 SVGAGI (reference sequence).

This clone was observed a handful of times. The V and J genes are TRBV25-1 and TRBJ1-5; the D gene is possibly TRBD1 (6 bases). V gave up 7 bases and J gave up 2 bases, with 12 bases separating them. This CDR3 region has 14 residues. The germline gives CDR1 MGHDK, CDR2 SYGVNS. CDR3 protein: CASMRDTGNQPQHF. The CDR3 bases are TGTGCCAGCATGAGGGACACCGGCAATCAGCCCCAGCATTTT.

In this sample, this clone turned up once. The J gene is TRBJ2-7, the V gene TRBV7-3; 11 bases align to TRBD2. From germline, CDR1 is SGHTA and CDR2 FQGTGA. Trimming cost V 5 bases and J 7 bases; bases outside gene matches: 10. This CDR3 has 15 residues. CDR3 sequence reads: CASSPSGTSGGEQYF. The CDR3, as DNA: TGTGCCAGCAGCCCGTCCGGGACTAGCGGCGGTGAGCAGTACTTC.

Here the CDR3 DNA reads TGCGCCAGCAGGCAGGGGTACGACGAGCAGTACTTC. Its protein is CASRQGYDEQYF. The chain links TRBV5-1 to TRBJ2-7, with D possibly TRBD1 on 6 matching bases. The CDR3 is 12 amino acids. Trimming removed 5 bases from V and 5 bases from J, with 11 bases in between. Germline assignment: CDR1 SGHRS and CDR2 YFSETQ.

This clone is a singleton in its sample. The chain has TRBV2 and TRBJ2-7, with 8 bases identical to TRBD1. Trimming removed 4 bases from V and 3 bases from J; junction bases left unmatched: 2. Germline V lookup: CDR1 SNHLY, CDR2 FYNNEI. The CDR3 runs to 13 residues. As DNA, the CDR3 is TGTGCCAGCAGTGGTGGGACAGGCTACGAGCAGTACTTC. Its translation: CASSGGTGYEQYF.

The rearrangement links TRBV7-9 to TRBJ1-2, with a tentative D call TRBD1 (6 bases). The length of the CDR3 is 13 residues. Germline V gene lookup returns CDR1 SEHNR and CDR2 FQNEAQ (reference sequence). The V and J ends lost 2 bases and 4 bases respectively, with 8 bases between them. CDR3 nucleotides: TGTGCCAGCAGCTTACCGACAGGCTATGGCTACACCTTC. This gives the protein CASSLPTGYGYTF.

This clone is a singleton in its sample. One end of the junction fails to match germline, which may point to a read error. The chain employs TRBV7-9 and TRBJ2-2; D is possibly TRBD2 (6 bases). CDR1 and CDR2 (germline): SEHNR, FQNEAQ (reference sequence). The CDR3 totals 15 residues. CDR3 residues: CSSSFEGTGAGELFF. In DNA, the CDR3 is TGTTCCAGCAGCTTTGAGGGGACGGGGGCCGGGGAGCTGTTTTTT.

This rearrangement joins TRBV9 to TRBJ2-3, with TRBD2 matching 7 bases. The ends lost 0 bases at V and 2 bases at J; junction bases unmatched: 3. The germline V gene has CDR1 SGDLS and CDR2 YYNGEE. CDR3 length: 15 residues. This CDR3 reads CASSVESGITDTQYF. The CDR3 bases are TGTGCCAGCAGCGTAGAAAGCGGGATCACAGATACGCAGTATTTT. The whole variable domain, remainder taken from reference TRBV9 and TRBJ2-3, is DSGVTQTPKHLITATGQRVTLRCSPRSGDLSVYWYQQSLDQGLQFLIQYYNGEERAKGNILERFSAQQFPDLHSELNLSSLELGDSALYFCASSVESGITDTQYFGPGTRLTVL.

This clone is a singleton in its sample. The chain joins TRBV6-1 to TRBJ2-3; the match to TRBD1 covers 8 bases. The CDR3 spans 14 residues. CDR1 MNHNS and CDR2 SASEGT come from the germline V gene. Unmatched junction bases numbered 3, after V lost 5 bases and J lost 2 bases. CDR3 sequence (DNA): TGTGCCAGCAGTCAGGGGGCAAACACAGATACGCAGTATTTT. The encoded protein is CASSQGANTDTQYF.

The CDR3, as DNA: TGTGCCAGCAGCGGACATGTGACAGAAAATCAGCCCCAGCATTTT. The encoded protein is CASSGHVTENQPQHF. V gene TRBV2 combines with J gene TRBJ1-5; D might be TRBD1 (5 bases). CDR1 and CDR2 from the germline V gene are SNHLY and FYNNEI. V gave up 6 bases and J gave up 4 bases, with 16 bases separating them. The CDR3 sequence is 15 residues long.

Only a few counts were recorded for this clone. V and J are TRBV27 and TRBJ1-1; 7 nucleotides line up with TRBD1. V dropped 4 bases and J dropped 1; count of bases not matched to a gene: 6. Germline CDR1 reads MNHEY; CDR2 reads SMNVEV (reference sequence). The CDR3 is 15 amino acids. Here the CDR3 DNA reads TGTGCCAGCAGTTCTATATACAGGGGGAACACTGAAGCTTTCTTT. Amino acids: CASSSIYRGNTEAFF.

This clone was seen a handful of times. The V and J genes are TRBV18 and TRBJ1-1; D unclear. V gave up 3 bases and J gave up 7 bases, with 9 bases separating them. CDR3 length equals 12 residues. The germline CDR1 and CDR2 sequences are KGHSH and LQKENI. The CDR3 spells CASSPEQSEAFF. The CDR3 DNA follows: TGTGCCAGCTCACCCGAACAGAGTGAAGCTTTCTTT.

The gene calls are TRBV7-8 and TRBJ1-5, with D perhaps matching TRBD1 (5 bases). The CDR3 has 15 residues. V shed 0 bases and J shed 0 bases, with 6 bases lying between them. Germline-derived CDR1 and CDR2 are SGHVS and FQNEAQ. This chain's CDR3 is CASSLADSSNQPQHF. The CDR3 DNA is TGTGCCAGCAGCTTAGCTGACAGTAGCAATCAGCCCCAGCATTTT.

The V and J genes are TRBV2 and TRBJ1-5, with D uncertain. The germline V gene has CDR1 SNHLY and CDR2 FYNNEI. V was pared by 4 bases and J by 0 bases, with 19 bases between. The CDR3 extends over 18 amino acids. CDR3 coding DNA: TGTGCCAGCAGTGCGGCAACAGAGCCCGATCCTAGCAATCAGCCCCAGCATTTT. Translation: CASSAATEPDPSNQPQHF.

The V call is TRBV7-9, the J call TRBJ2-3, with TRBD1 as a possible D gene (6 bases). The CDR3 extends over 15 amino acids. Trimming left V 6 bases short and J 0 bases short, with 13 bases between. Germline V gives CDR1 SEHNR, CDR2 FQNEAQ (reference sequence). This chain's CDR3 is CASSNPGHSTDTQYF. CDR3 DNA sequence: TGTGCCAGCAGTAACCCGGGACACAGCACAGATACGCAGTATTTT.

The rearrangement links TRBV9 to TRBJ2-5; D may be TRBD2 (6 bases). CDR1 is SGDLS, CDR2 YYNGEE, per germline. With 0 bases removed from V and 5 bases from J, the gap between germline ends came to 11 bases. The CDR3 totals 14 residues. The CDR3 loop is CASSVDGGKETQYF. The CDR3 nucleotides are TGTGCCAGCAGCGTAGATGGCGGGAAGGAGACCCAGTACTTC.

The rearrangement joins TRBV5-6 to TRBJ2-2; the match to TRBD2 covers 12 bases. The CDR3 is made up of 17 amino acids. The germline V gene has CDR1 SGHDT and CDR2 YYEEEE. Unmatched junction bases numbered 11, after V lost 4 bases and J lost 7 bases. The CDR3 DNA reads as TGTGCCAGCAGCCCGTCTTGGACTAGCGGGAAGGGCGGGGAGCTGTTTTTT. This translates into CASSPSWTSGKGGELFF. The full variable domain, rest sourced from reference TRBV5-6 and TRBJ2-2, is DAGVTQSPTHLIKTRGQQVTLRCSPKSGHDTVSWYQQALGQGPQFIFQYYEEEERQRGNFPDRFSGHQFPNYSSELNVNALLLGDSALYLCASSPSWTSGKGGELFFGEGSRLTVL.

This clone turned up a few times. The chain is built from TRBV6-6 and TRBJ1-4, with 9 bases matching TRBD1. Germline CDR1 and CDR2: MNHNY and SVGAGI (reference sequence). V trimming: 4 bases; J trimming: 3 bases; junction bases outside the gene matches: 0. This CDR3 is built from 14 residues. DNA for the CDR3: TGTGCCAGCAGTTGGGACAGGGCTAATGAAAAACTGTTTTTT. This translates into CASSWDRANEKLFF.

The sample holds a few counts of this clone. The genes are TRBV18 and TRBJ2-7; D may be TRBD2 (6 bases). V was pared by 3 bases and J by 4 bases, with 10 bases between. This CDR3 comprises 13 residues. The germline V gene has CDR1 KGHSH and CDR2 LQKENI. CDR3 loop: CASSPAGSYEQYF. The CDR3, as DNA: TGTGCCAGCTCACCGGCGGGGTCATACGAGCAGTACTTC.

The sample holds a few counts of this clone. This rearrangement joins TRBV7-2 to TRBJ1-6; the match to TRBD1 covers 8 bases. The germline CDR1 and CDR2 sequences are SGHTA and FQGNSA. The CDR3 is made up of 13 amino acids. V shed 7 bases, J shed 14 bases, and the junction held 10 bases outside the gene matches. CDR3 sequence: CASTSQHRGSLHF. DNA of the CDR3: TGTGCCAGCACTTCACAACACAGGGGGTCCCTCCACTTT.

This CDR3 is CASSVQGDYNEQFF. The CDR3, as DNA: TGTGCCAGCAGTGTACAGGGCGATTACAATGAGCAGTTCTTC. The V and J genes are TRBV7-2 and TRBJ2-1; D is possibly TRBD1 (6 bases). V was cut by 6 bases and J by 4 bases, with 13 bases left in between. The CDR3 consists of 14 residues. Looked up from germline, CDR1 is SGHTA and CDR2 is FQGNSA. The full variable domain, completed using reference TRBV7-2 and TRBJ2-1, is GAGVSQSPSNKVTEKGKDVELRCDPISGHTALYWYRQSLGQGLEFLIYFQGNSAPDKSGLPSDRFSAERTGGSVSTLTIQRTQQEDSAVYLCASSVQGDYNEQFFGPGTRLTVL.

Here the CDR3 DNA reads TGCGCCAGCAGTGAGGACAGGGCCTACGAGCAGTACTTC. Protein product: CASSEDRAYEQYF. The chain has TRBV10-2 and TRBJ2-7, with 7 bases identical to TRBD1. The germline gives CDR1 WSHSY, CDR2 SAAADI. V lost 2 bases and J lost 2; bases outside the gene matches: 0. This CDR3 contains 13 residues.

The genes are TRBV15 and TRBJ1-1, with D perhaps TRBD1 (6 bases). The germline CDR1 and CDR2 sequences are LNHNV and YYDKDF (reference sequence). This CDR3 has 14 residues. Trimming took 0 bases from V and 7 from J, leaving 12 bases between them. CDR3 in DNA: TGTGCCACCAGCAGAGATTACAGGGCGGGTGAAGCTTTCTTT. It yields the protein CATSRDYRAGEAFF.